This T cell receptor beta chain is from a study of vaccination and CD4 T cells after COVID-19. Across the study: Every participant had a vaccine, which was either BNT162b2 or mRNA-1273, given in two doses.

Time point meaning: late sampling 161 to 241 days after vaccination in a few convalescent patients. The treatment was: approximately 9-day PBMC culture with coronavirus spike peptide pools or control peptides (ViraFEST assay). Sequencing of DNA taken from cultured CD4+ T cells relied on the Oncomine TCR Beta short-read assay. MiXCR, applied by TCRdb to the PCR reads, yields one record per CDR3 protein. The sample comprises over 20,000 distinct CDR3 sequences, about 29% of which are singletons, and just over 3% rests with the top ten. V lost 0 bases, J lost 3 bases, and 7 bases stayed unmatched. The CDR3 covers 16 residues. Germline lookup yields CDR1 DFQATT and CDR2 SNEGSKA (reference sequence). Points on this clonotype: The antigen remains unidentified.

The sequencing here drew on CD4+ T cells from blood, cultured in vitro, taken about 7 months after SARS-CoV-2 vaccination. This sequence joins TRBV20-1 and TRBJ2-1; 8 nucleotides align to TRBD2. This sequence was found in a human donor who had recovered from COVID-19. CDR3 DNA: TGCAGTGCTAGAGATCAGGGGACTAGTCTCTACAATGAGCAGTTCTTC. The encoded protein is CSARDQGTSLYNEQFF.